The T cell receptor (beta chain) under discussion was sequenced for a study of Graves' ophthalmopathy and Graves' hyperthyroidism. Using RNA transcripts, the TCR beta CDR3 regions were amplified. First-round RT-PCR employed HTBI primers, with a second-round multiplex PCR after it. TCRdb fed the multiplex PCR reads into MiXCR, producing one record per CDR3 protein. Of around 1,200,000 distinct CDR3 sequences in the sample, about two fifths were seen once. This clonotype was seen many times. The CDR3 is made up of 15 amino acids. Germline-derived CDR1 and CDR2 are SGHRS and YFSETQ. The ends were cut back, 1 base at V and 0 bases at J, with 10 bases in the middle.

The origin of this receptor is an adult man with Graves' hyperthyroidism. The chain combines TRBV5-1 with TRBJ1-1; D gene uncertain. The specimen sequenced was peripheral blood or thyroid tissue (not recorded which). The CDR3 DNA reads TGCGCCAGCAGCTTGTTGACGGAAATGAACACTGAAGCTTTCTTT. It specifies CASSLLTEMNTEAFF.